The T cell receptor (beta chain) described here comes from a study of beta chain features in type 1 diabetes. Details on this clone: The target antigen is unknown.

cDNA synthesis used the whole RNA isolate, giving expressed TCRB sequences. This table comes from immunoSEQ multiplex PCR, and its TCRdb copy is limited to in-frame clones, with some not included. The table records 150,000 or so clones, roughly 10% of them present only once. General study points: For patients, the naive, central memory and Treg TCRB repertoires appeared more alike than for healthy donors. The VDJ junctions of type 1 diabetes patients carried fewer insertions and more deletions.

Sequenced: central memory CD4+ T cells from blood. The receptor was derived from a man aged 18 to 29 in good health.

The CDR3 bases are TGTGCCAGCAGTTTTCGGCATTCTTCCTATGGCTACACCTTC. Its protein product is CASSFRHSSYGYTF. The V and J genes are TRBV28 and TRBJ1-2; D is ambiguous. CDR1 and CDR2 (germline): MDHEN, SYDVKM. The CDR3 runs to 14 residues. V shed 3 bases and J shed 4 bases, with 12 bases lying between them.